This TCR beta chain was obtained from a study of regulatory T cells in long-lasting Graves disease. Study observations and caveats: Persistent Graves' cases showed lower TCR diversity than newly diagnosed cases.

Combining iRepertoire HTBI primers with Arm-PCR of CDR3 regions, the authors built TCR beta libraries. One entry per CDR3 protein, called by TCRdb with MiXCR from the multiplex PCR reads. The sample holds approximately 440,000 distinct CDR3 sequences, 15% to 20% seen once. There are a few counts of this clonotype. Its target is not known. The CDR3 loop spans 14 amino acids. The V and J ends lost 11 bases and 3 bases, in that order; junction bases with no gene match: 9. Germline V CDR1 and CDR2: SGHNT, YENEEA. Time point described: newly diagnosed GD, antithyroid drugs for less than 3 months. The TCR library was made from RNA that had been extracted from PBMCs in TRIzol. This same sample was also part of a study on T cells in Graves' hyperthyroidism and ophthalmopathy. From that second work: Hyperthyroidism of Graves' type that showed no ophthalmopathy progression within 18 months was stable. HTBI primers were employed in a first-round RT-PCR of the TCR CDR3. Clonotypes that were expanded in thyroid above 0.001 mostly appeared in blood too.

The TCR was taken from a man aged 40-49 years with Graves disease. The chain is built from TRBV11-3 and TRBJ2-3, with TRBD1 matching over 9 bases. The specimen was peripheral blood mononuclear cells (PBMCs), collected at new diagnosis, from a patient treated with antithyroid drugs. The CDR3 DNA follows: TGTGCCGGCATGAGGGACAGGGAGACAGATACGCAGTATTTT. It specifies CAGMRDRETDTQYF.